A selection of T cell receptor beta chains follows, all from one sample in a study of T cell changes during pregnancy in multiple sclerosis. Sequencing was performed with immunoSEQ multiplex PCR; in TCRdb, only in-frame clones are kept and a portion is missing. Of some 60,000 clones in the sample, 90% were seen once. The source material was peripheral blood, sampled in the first trimester of pregnancy. These receptors all come from a female donor in good health, enrolled as a control in a pregnancy study. Both conserved end residues are part of each CDR3. Fields, in order: D gene, clone size, J gene, V gene, CDR3 DNA, CDR3 protein. A D gene is named only where the DNA matches it firmly. Size is omitted from some rows. Given values are once, few, many or a class for expanded clones.

TRBD1	.	TRBJ2-5	TRBV7-9	TGTGCCAGCAGCCTCACACAGGGGTGGGAGACCCAGTACTTC	CASSLTQGWETQYF
.	.	TRBJ1-2	TRBV7-9	TGTGCCAGCAGCTTAGGCCAGGGATGGAGCTATGGCTACACCTTC	CASSLGQGWSYGYTF
.	.	TRBJ2-3	TRBV6-1	TGTGCCAGCAGATCCTGGAGACAGGGCACAGATACGCAGTATTTT	CASRSWRQGTDTQYF
TRBD1	.	TRBJ1-2	TRBV19	TGTGCCAGTATTCGTGACAGGGACGGTGGCTACACCTTC	CASIRDRDGGYTF
TRBD1	.	TRBJ2-1	TRBV19	TGTGCCAGTAGTATAGGAATGGGACAGCACAATGAGCAGTTCTTC	CASSIGMGQHNEQFF
.	.	TRBJ2-5	TRBV6-1	TGTGCCAGCAGGCCTCAGGGTAGGGAGACCCAGTACTTC	CASRPQGRETQYF
TRBD2	.	TRBJ2-1	TRBV6-4	TGTGCCAGCAGCTCAATAGCGGGACCCTACAATGAGCAGTTCTTC	CASSSIAGPYNEQFF
.	.	TRBJ1-4	TRBV5-1	TGCGCCAGCAGCTTGGCACAGCTGAATGAAAAACTGTTTTTT	CASSLAQLNEKLFF
TRBD1	.	TRBJ2-6	TRBV29-1	TGCAGCGTTGCGGGACAGGGTGTAGCTGGGGCCAACGTCCTGACTTTC	CSVAGQGVAGANVLTF
.	.	TRBJ1-3	TRBV30	TGTGCCTGGACACAGTTTGAAAACACCATATATTTT	CAWTQFENTIYF
.	once	TRBJ2-3	TRBV5-1	TGCGCCAGCAGCTTAGGCTCGGGCGGGGATACGCAGTATTTT	CASSLGSGGDTQYF
.	.	TRBJ1-1	TRBV19	TGTGCCAGTAGTATAAGAACGACAGAAGCTTTCTTT	CASSIRTTEAFF
TRBD2	.	TRBJ2-5	TRBV14	TGTGCCAGCAGCCAAGATCGATCGGGGGGAGAGACCCAGTACTTC	CASSQDRSGGETQYF
TRBD1	.	TRBJ1-4	TRBV5-1	TGCGCCAGCAGCCGGGCAGGACAGGACTCACCAACTAATGAAAAACTGTTTTTT	CASSRAGQDSPTNEKLFF
.	.	TRBJ2-7	TRBV6-4	TGTGCCAGCAGCCCGGGGTCGCCCTACGAGCAGTACTTC	CASSPGSPYEQYF
.	.	TRBJ2-3	TRBV7-9	TGTGCCAGCAGCTCGGCGGGGGCTAGCACAGATACGCAGTATTTT	CASSSAGASTDTQYF
.	.	TRBJ1-2	TRBV6-4	TGTGCCAGCAGTGAATCAGGGTACGCTTTTGGTGGCTACACCTTC	CASSESGYAFGGYTF
.	.	TRBJ1-3	TRBV5-4	TGTGCCAGCAGCTTGGAGCAGGGAAAAAACACCATATATTTT	CASSLEQGKNTIYF
TRBD1	.	TRBJ2-2	TRBV19	TGTGCCAGCCGGGGACAGGATTACACCGGGGAGCTGTTTTTT	CASRGQDYTGELFF
.	.	TRBJ1-1	TRBV6-5	TGTGCCAGCAGTTACTCTACGGGGGGCACTGAAGCTTTCTTT	CASSYSTGGTEAFF
TRBD1	.	TRBJ1-1	TRBV19	TGTGCCAGTAGCCGATCCCCCGGACAGGGGTTGAGTAGGGCTTTCTTT	CASSRSPGQGLSRAFF
.	.	TRBJ2-1	TRBV18	TGTGCCAGCTCACCACGCAGGCCGAGCTCCTACAATGAGCAGTTCTTC	CASSPRRPSSYNEQFF
.	once	TRBJ2-1	TRBV5-1	TGCGCCAGCAGCCAATACAATGAGCAGTTCTTC	CASSQYNEQFF
.	.	TRBJ1-1	TRBV7-3	TGTGCCAGCAGCTCGCAGAAGAACACTGAAGCTTTCTTT	CASSSQKNTEAFF
TRBD1	.	TRBJ1-2	TRBV6-4	TGTGCCAGCAGAACCGCTCCAGGGGGCTATGGCTACACCTTC	CASRTAPGGYGYTF
TRBD1	.	TRBJ2-4	TRBV7-8	TGTGCCAGCAGCTCACTGACAGGGCGGGACATTCAGTACTTC	CASSSLTGRDIQYF
.	.	TRBJ2-1	TRBV6-1	TGTGCCAGCATGTCAGGCTGGGGGGACAATGAGCAGTTCTTC	CASMSGWGDNEQFF
.	once	TRBJ1-1	TRBV19	TGTGCCACCCGACCTGGCGGATACACTGAAGCTTTCTTT	CATRPGGYTEAFF
.	.	TRBJ1-1	TRBV18	TGTGCCAGCTCACCAGGGTTTGGTCTGCGGGCAGCAGGTGAAGCTTTCTTT	CASSPGFGLRAAGEAFF
TRBD1	.	TRBJ1-2	TRBV5-1	TGCGCCAGCGCATCAGAGGGACAGTATGGCTACACCTTC	CASASEGQYGYTF
.	.	TRBJ2-5	TRBV10-1	TGCGCCAGCAGTGAAGTAGCGTGGGAGACCCAGTACTTC	CASSEVAWETQYF
.	.	TRBJ2-2	TRBV7-3	TGTGCCAGCAGCTTATACACCGACACCGGGGAGCTGTTTTTT	CASSLYTDTGELFF
.	.	TRBJ2-1	TRBV28	TGTGCCAGCAGCATTAGCGGCAGTGAGCAGTTCTTC	CASSISGSEQFF
.	once	TRBJ1-1	TRBV6-6	TGTGCCAGCGGGCTTAAAGAGGCTTTCTTT	CASGLKEAFF
TRBD2	once	TRBJ2-5	TRBV5-1	TGCGCCAGCAGCTTGGGGCTAGCGGGAGAAGAGACCCAGTACTTC	CASSLGLAGEETQYF
TRBD2	.	TRBJ2-1	TRBV5-1	TGCGCCAGCAGATCGGGGACTAGCGGGGGTAAAGAGCAGTTCTTC	CASRSGTSGGKEQFF
.	.	TRBJ2-1	TRBV4-2	TGTGCCAGCAGCCTTCGGACTGGGTCTTCCTACAATGAGCAGTTCTTC	CASSLRTGSSYNEQFF
.	.	TRBJ1-3	TRBV29-1	TGCAGCGTTGAAGAGACGGGGAACACCATATATTTT	CSVEETGNTIYF
TRBD2	.	TRBJ2-1	TRBV7-3	TGTGCCAGCAGCTTCGGGCTAGCGGGGGCATACAATGAGCAGTTCTTC	CASSFGLAGAYNEQFF
.	.	TRBJ1-5	TRBV6-5	TGTGCCAGCAGTTACTCGTCAGGGGGCAATCAGCCCCAGCATTTT	CASSYSSGGNQPQHF